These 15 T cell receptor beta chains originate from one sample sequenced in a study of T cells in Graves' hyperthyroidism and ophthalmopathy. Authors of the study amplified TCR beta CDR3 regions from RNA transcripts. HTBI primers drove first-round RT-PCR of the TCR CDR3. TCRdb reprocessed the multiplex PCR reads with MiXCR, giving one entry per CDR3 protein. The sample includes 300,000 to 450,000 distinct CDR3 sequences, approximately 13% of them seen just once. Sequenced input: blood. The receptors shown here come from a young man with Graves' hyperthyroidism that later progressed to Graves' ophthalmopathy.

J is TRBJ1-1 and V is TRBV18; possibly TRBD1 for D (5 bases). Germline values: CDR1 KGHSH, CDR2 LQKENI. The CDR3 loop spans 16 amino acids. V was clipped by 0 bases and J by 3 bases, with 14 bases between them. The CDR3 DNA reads TGTGCCAGCTCACCACCGCTGACAGCTGGGGACACTGAAGCTTTCTTT. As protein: CASSPPLTAGDTEAFF.

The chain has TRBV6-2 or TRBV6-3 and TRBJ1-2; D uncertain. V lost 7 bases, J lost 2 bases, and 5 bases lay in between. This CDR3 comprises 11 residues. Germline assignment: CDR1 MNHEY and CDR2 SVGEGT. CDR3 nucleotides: TGTGCCAGCATGCAGAACTATGGCTACACCTTC. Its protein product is CASMQNYGYTF.

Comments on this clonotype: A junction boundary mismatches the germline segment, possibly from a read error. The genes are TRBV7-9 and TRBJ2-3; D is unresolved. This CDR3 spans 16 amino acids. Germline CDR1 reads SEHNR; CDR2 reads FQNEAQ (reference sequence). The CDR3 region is CASSLSQGVYTDTQYF. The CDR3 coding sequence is TGTGCCAGCAGCTTATCCCAAGGCGTCTACACAGATACGCAGTATTTC.

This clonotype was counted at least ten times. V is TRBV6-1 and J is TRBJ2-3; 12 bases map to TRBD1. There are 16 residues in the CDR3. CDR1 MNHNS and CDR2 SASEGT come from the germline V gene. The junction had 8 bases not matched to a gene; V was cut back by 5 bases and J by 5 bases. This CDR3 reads CASSFPGTGGVDTQYF. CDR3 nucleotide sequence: TGTGCCAGCAGTTTCCCCGGGACAGGGGGCGTAGATACGCAGTATTTT.

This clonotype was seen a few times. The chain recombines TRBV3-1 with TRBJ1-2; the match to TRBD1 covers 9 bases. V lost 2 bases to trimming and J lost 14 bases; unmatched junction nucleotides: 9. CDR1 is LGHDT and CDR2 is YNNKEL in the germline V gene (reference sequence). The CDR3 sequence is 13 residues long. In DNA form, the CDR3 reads TGTGCCAGCAGCCAAAACAGGGGGCGTAGGCTAACCTTC. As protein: CASSQNRGRRLTF.

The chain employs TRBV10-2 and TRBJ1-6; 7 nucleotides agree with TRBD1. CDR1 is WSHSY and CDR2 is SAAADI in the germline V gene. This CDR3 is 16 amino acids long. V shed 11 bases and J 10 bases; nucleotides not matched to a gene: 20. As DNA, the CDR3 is TGCGCCTCGAAAGTGGAGAGGGGGCATGAGAAGTCACCCCTCCACTTT. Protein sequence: CASKVERGHEKSPLHF.

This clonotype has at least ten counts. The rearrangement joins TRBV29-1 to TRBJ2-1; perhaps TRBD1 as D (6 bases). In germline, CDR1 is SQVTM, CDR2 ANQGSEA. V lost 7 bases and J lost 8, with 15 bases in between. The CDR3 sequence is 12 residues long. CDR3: CSADTGSYEQFF. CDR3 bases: TGCAGCGCCGACACAGGGAGTTATGAGCAGTTCTTC.

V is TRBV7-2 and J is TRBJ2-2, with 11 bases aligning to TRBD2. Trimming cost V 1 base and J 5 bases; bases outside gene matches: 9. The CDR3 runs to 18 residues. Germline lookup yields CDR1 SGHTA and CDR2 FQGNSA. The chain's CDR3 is CASSLVWLAGGGTGELFF. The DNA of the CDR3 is TGTGCCAGCAGCTTAGTCTGGCTAGCGGGGGGCGGAACCGGGGAGCTGTTTTTT. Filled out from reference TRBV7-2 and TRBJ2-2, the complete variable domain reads GAGVSQSPSNKVTEKGKDVELRCDPISGHTALYWYRQSLGQGLEFLIYFQGNSAPDKSGLPSDRFSAERTGGSVSTLTIQRTQQEDSAVYLCASSLVWLAGGGTGELFFGEGSRLTVL.

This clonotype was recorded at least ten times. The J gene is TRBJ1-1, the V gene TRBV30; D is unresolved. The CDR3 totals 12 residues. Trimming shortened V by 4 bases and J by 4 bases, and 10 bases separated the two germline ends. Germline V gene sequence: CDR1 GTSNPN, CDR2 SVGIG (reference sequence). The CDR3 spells CAWIKVGTEAFF. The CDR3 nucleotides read TGTGCCTGGATCAAAGTAGGCACTGAAGCTTTCTTT.

This CDR3 is CASSPDRFLSYNEQFF. The CDR3 bases are TGTGCCAGCAGCCCGGACAGGTTTCTTTCCTACAATGAGCAGTTCTTC. The chain is built from TRBV5-6 and TRBJ2-1; 7 bases are shared with TRBD1. The V and J ends lost 4 bases and 1 base, in that order; junction bases with no gene match: 8. CDR3 length: 16 amino acids. CDR1 and CDR2 (germline): SGHDT, YYEEEE.

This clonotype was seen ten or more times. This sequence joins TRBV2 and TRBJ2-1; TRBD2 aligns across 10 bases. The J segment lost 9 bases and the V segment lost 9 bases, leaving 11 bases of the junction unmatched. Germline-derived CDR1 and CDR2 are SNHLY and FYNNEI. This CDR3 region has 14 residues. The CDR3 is CASSFERGGLEQFF. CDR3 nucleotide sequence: TGTGCCAGTTCTTTCGAGCGGGGGGGCCTTGAGCAGTTCTTC.

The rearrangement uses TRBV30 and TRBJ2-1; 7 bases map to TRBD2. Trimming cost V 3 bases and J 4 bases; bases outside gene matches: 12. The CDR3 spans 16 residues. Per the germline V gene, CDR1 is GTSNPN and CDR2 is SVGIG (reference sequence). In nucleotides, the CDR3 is TGTGCCTGGAGCGCCTGGCGCAGCGGGGTATACAATGAGCAGTTCTTC. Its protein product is CAWSAWRSGVYNEQFF.

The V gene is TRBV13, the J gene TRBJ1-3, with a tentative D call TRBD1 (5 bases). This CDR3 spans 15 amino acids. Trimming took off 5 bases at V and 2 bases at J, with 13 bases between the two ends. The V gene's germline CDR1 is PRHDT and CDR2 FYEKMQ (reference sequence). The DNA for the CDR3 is TGTGCCAGCAGCGAAGACAGCGCCCCTGGAAACACCATATATTTT. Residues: CASSEDSAPGNTIYF.

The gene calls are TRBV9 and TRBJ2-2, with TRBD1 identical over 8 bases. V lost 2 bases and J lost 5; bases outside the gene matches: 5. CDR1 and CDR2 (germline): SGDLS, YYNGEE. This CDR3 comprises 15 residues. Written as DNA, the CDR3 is TGTGCCAGCAGCGTTGACAGGGGTGGGACCGGGGAGCTGTTTTTT. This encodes CASSVDRGGTGELFF.

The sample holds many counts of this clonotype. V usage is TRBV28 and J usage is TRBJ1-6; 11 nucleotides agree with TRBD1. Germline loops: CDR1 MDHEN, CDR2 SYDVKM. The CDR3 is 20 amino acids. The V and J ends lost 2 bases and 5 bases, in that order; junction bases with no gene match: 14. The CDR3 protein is CASSLQDRGLLPRNNSPLHF. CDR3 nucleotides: TGTGCCAGCAGTTTACAGGACAGGGGGCTCTTACCACGAAATAATTCACCCCTCCACTTT.